These T cell receptor beta chains were read from a single sample in a study of early T cells in non-severe SARS-CoV-2 infection. In TCRdb, the 5' RACE reads were re-called with MiXCR into one record per CDR3 protein. Altogether over 60,000 distinct CDR3 sequences are present, roughly a tenth being singletons, with the ten largest covering less than 10%. The sequenced sample was whole blood, obtained at baseline. The receptors here all came from an adult who was a healthcare worker with PCR-confirmed SARS-CoV-2 infection or an uninfected control (not recorded which). Both conserved end residues are part of each CDR3. A D gene is named only where the DNA matches it firmly. Expanded clones get a size class; other rows say once, few or many, or leave the size out.

d_call: .; v_call: TRBV6-1; j_call: TRBJ2-2; cdr3_length: 16; clone_size: few; cdr3_nt: TGTGCCAGCAGGGGGATGGGAACTAGCCCCACCGGGGAGCTGTTTTTT; cdr3_aa: CASRGMGTSPTGELFF
d_call: .; v_call: TRBV5-1; j_call: TRBJ2-3; cdr3_length: 14; clone_size: .; cdr3_nt: TGCGCCAGCAGCCCAGGACTTCTCACAGATACGCAGTATTTT; cdr3_aa: CASSPGLLTDTQYF
d_call: .; v_call: TRBV29-1; j_call: TRBJ2-1; cdr3_length: 11; clone_size: few; cdr3_nt: TGCAGCGTTCAAGGCGACGGGGAGCAGTTCTTC; cdr3_aa: CSVQGDGEQFF
d_call: .; v_call: TRBV7-3; j_call: TRBJ2-1; cdr3_length: 13; clone_size: few; cdr3_nt: TGTGCCAGCAGCCTGACAGATTGGAATGAGCAGTTCTTC; cdr3_aa: CASSLTDWNEQFF
d_call: .; v_call: TRBV20-1; j_call: TRBJ2-2; cdr3_length: 13; clone_size: many; cdr3_nt: TGCAGTGCTAGTGCATGGGGCACCGGGGAGCTGTTTTTT; cdr3_aa: CSASAWGTGELFF
d_call: .; v_call: TRBV7-2; j_call: TRBJ1-1; cdr3_length: 12; clone_size: many; cdr3_nt: TGTGCCAGCAGGAAGTCCAGCGATGAAGCTTTCTTT; cdr3_aa: CASRKSSDEAFF
d_call: .; v_call: TRBV20-1; j_call: TRBJ1-5; cdr3_length: 15; clone_size: many; cdr3_nt: TGCAGTGCTAGAGCCGCGACGGGGAGCAATCAGCCCCAGCATTTT; cdr3_aa: CSARAATGSNQPQHF
d_call: .; v_call: TRBV6-1; j_call: TRBJ2-7; cdr3_length: 13; clone_size: many; cdr3_nt: TGTGCCAGCAATTACCAGATCGTCTACGAGCAGTACTTC; cdr3_aa: CASNYQIVYEQYF
d_call: .; v_call: TRBV7-3; j_call: TRBJ1-3; cdr3_length: 16; clone_size: many; cdr3_nt: TGTGCCAGCAGCTTAACAGGCGGCAATTCAGGAAACACCATATATTTT; cdr3_aa: CASSLTGGNSGNTIYF
d_call: .; v_call: TRBV4-3; j_call: TRBJ2-3; cdr3_length: 13; clone_size: many; cdr3_nt: TGCGCCAGCAGCCAAGTTCCAGAAATGGCGCAGTATTTT; cdr3_aa: CASSQVPEMAQYF
d_call: TRBD1; v_call: TRBV12-3/TRBV12-4; j_call: TRBJ2-7; cdr3_length: 14; clone_size: many; cdr3_nt: TGTGCCAGCAGTGGGACAGGGAGTCCGCGGGAGCAGTACTTC; cdr3_aa: CASSGTGSPREQYF
d_call: TRBD2; v_call: TRBV12-3/TRBV12-4; j_call: TRBJ2-5; cdr3_length: 16; clone_size: .; cdr3_nt: TGTGCCAGCAGTCTCACAGGACTAGCGGGGGGAGAGACCCAGTACTTC; cdr3_aa: CASSLTGLAGGETQYF
d_call: .; v_call: TRBV12-3/TRBV12-4; j_call: TRBJ1-5; cdr3_length: 13; clone_size: few; cdr3_nt: TGTGCCAGCACCCTGGCATGGGCTCAGCCCCAGCATTTT; cdr3_aa: CASTLAWAQPQHF
d_call: .; v_call: TRBV7-2; j_call: TRBJ2-7; cdr3_length: 14; clone_size: .; cdr3_nt: TGTGCCAGCAGCTTAGGGGGCAACCCCGACGGGCTGTGCTTC; cdr3_aa: CASSLGGNPDGLCF
d_call: .; v_call: TRBV3-1; j_call: TRBJ1-2; cdr3_length: 13; clone_size: many; cdr3_nt: TGTGCCAGCAGCCCGACGGAACCTTATGGCTACACCTTC; cdr3_aa: CASSPTEPYGYTF
d_call: .; v_call: TRBV2; j_call: TRBJ1-2; cdr3_length: 15; clone_size: once; cdr3_nt: TGTGCCAGCAGAAGGGTATCAGGGGCTAACTATGGCTACACCTTC; cdr3_aa: CASRRVSGANYGYTF
d_call: .; v_call: TRBV19; j_call: TRBJ1-6; cdr3_length: 17; clone_size: few; cdr3_nt: TGTGCCAGTCATCCCGGGACGTCGACGTCGGATAATTCACCCCTCCACTTT; cdr3_aa: CASHPGTSTSDNSPLHF
d_call: .; v_call: TRBV2; j_call: TRBJ2-7; cdr3_length: 13; clone_size: once; cdr3_nt: TGTGTCAGCAGTGACTACCGGCCCTACGAGCAGTACTTC; cdr3_aa: CVSSDYRPYEQYF
d_call: TRBD1; v_call: TRBV18; j_call: TRBJ2-6; cdr3_length: 16; clone_size: .; cdr3_nt: TGTGCCAGCTCACAGAACAGGGGAACCGGGGCCAACGTCCTGACTTTC; cdr3_aa: CASSQNRGTGANVLTF
d_call: .; v_call: TRBV6-5; j_call: TRBJ1-1; cdr3_length: 15; clone_size: .; cdr3_nt: TGTGCCAGCAGTTACTTGGGGTCCATGAACACTGAAGCTTTCTTT; cdr3_aa: CASSYLGSMNTEAFF
d_call: TRBD1; v_call: TRBV12-3/TRBV12-4; j_call: TRBJ1-3; cdr3_length: 15; clone_size: few; cdr3_nt: TGTGCCAGCAGCCGACAGGGGGCGGGCGGAAACACCATATATTTT; cdr3_aa: CASSRQGAGGNTIYF
d_call: .; v_call: TRBV7-3; j_call: TRBJ2-1; cdr3_length: 15; clone_size: .; cdr3_nt: TGTGCCAGCAGCTTAGTAGCGACGGACTACAATGAGCAGTTCTTC; cdr3_aa: CASSLVATDYNEQFF